Presented here are 8 T cell receptor beta chains from one specimen sequenced in a study of graft-versus-host responses after intestinal transplantation. TCRdb's copy holds only in-frame clones and misses some; the assay was immunoSEQ multiplex PCR. The sample consists of roughly 7,000 clones, 97% of them appearing once. This sample comprised PBMCs, obtained 23 days after intestinal transplant. These receptors all stem from a human patient who received an intestinal transplant, so some T cells may come from the graft donor.

The chain employs TRBV27 and TRBJ2-2; D possibly matches TRBD1 or TRBD2 (6 bases each). The CDR3 has 16 residues. The germline V and J ends were trimmed by 0 bases and 5 bases, with 13 bases remaining between them. CDR1 is MNHEY, CDR2 SMNVEV, per germline (reference sequence). This CDR3 reads CASSLSWGAGTGELFF. Here the CDR3 DNA reads TGTGCCAGCAGTTTATCGTGGGGGGCCGGGACCGGGGAGCTGTTTTTT.

This clone occurred a few times. CDR3 amino acids: CSVVFPWKETQYF. CDR3 nucleotide sequence: TGCAGCGTTGTGTTCCCTTGGAAAGAGACCCAGTACTTC. The rearrangement uses TRBV29-1 and TRBJ2-5; no firm D call. V dropped 4 bases and J dropped 3 bases, with 12 bases sitting between them. The CDR3 has 13 residues. From germline, CDR1 is SQVTM and CDR2 ANQGSEA.

The V gene is TRBV10-3, the J gene TRBJ2-7; TRBD2 is a possible D gene (6 bases). V was shortened by 11 bases and J by 0 bases, with 14 bases between the two germline ends. The germline CDR1 and CDR2 sequences are ENHRY and SYGVKD. The CDR3 has 13 residues. This CDR3 reads CAVRDFSSYEQYF. The CDR3 coding sequence is TGTGCCGTCCGGGACTTCAGCTCCTACGAGCAGTACTTC.

This chain connects TRBV4-2 to TRBJ1-1; D is perhaps TRBD1 (5 bases). Trimming removed 0 bases from V and 8 bases from J, with 13 bases in between. CDR3 length: 14 amino acids. The germline CDR1 and CDR2 sequences are LGHNA and YNFKEQ. CDR3 in amino acids: CASSQDLEGFEAFF. The CDR3 DNA is TGTGCCAGCAGCCAAGACCTTGAGGGGTTCGAAGCTTTCTTT.

The rearrangement joins TRBV6-5 to TRBJ1-6; D unresolved. V lost 4 bases and J lost 8, with 12 bases in between. CDR3 length: 14 amino acids. In germline, CDR1 is MNHEY, CDR2 SVGAGI. CDR3 DNA sequence: TGTGCCAGCAGTTTAGGCCCCTTGTATTCACCCCTCCACTTT. Translated: CASSLGPLYSPLHF.

This clone was observed once. The chain links TRBV11-2 to TRBJ2-1; 12 bases align to TRBD2. The V and J ends lost 4 bases and 0 bases, in that order; junction bases with no gene match: 4. CDR1 and CDR2 (germline): SGHAT, FQNNGV. This CDR3 is 17 amino acids long. The DNA of the CDR3 is TGTGCCAGCAGCTACTCTAGCGGGGGGGCCTCCTACAATGAGCAGTTCTTC. Translation: CASSYSSGGASYNEQFF. Filled out from reference TRBV11-2 and TRBJ2-1, the complete variable domain reads EAGVAQSPRYKIIEKRQSVAFWCNPISGHATLYWYQQILGQGPKLLIQFQNNGVVDDSQLPKDRFSAERLKGVDSTLKIQPAKLEDSAVYLCASSYSSGGASYNEQFFGPGTRLTVL.

This clone came up once. The chain recombines TRBV5-6 with TRBJ2-3, with no clear D. Trimming stripped 3 bases from V and 5 bases from J, with 13 bases between. CDR3 length equals 14 residues. Germline V lookup: CDR1 SGHDT, CDR2 YYEEEE. The CDR3 DNA reads as TGTGCCAGCAGCTCCGGCATGGGTCTAGATACGCAGTATTTT. It is translated as CASSSGMGLDTQYF.

The chain is built from TRBV29-1 and TRBJ2-1; TRBD2 matches 12 bases. CDR3 length equals 16 residues. Germline V lookup: CDR1 SQVTM, CDR2 ANQGSEA. Losses at the gene ends were 3 bases for V and 4 bases for J; bases not matched to a gene: 7. The CDR3 protein is CSVDLPSGRGYNEQFF. CDR3 DNA: TGCAGCGTTGACCTGCCTAGCGGGAGGGGGTACAATGAGCAGTTCTTC.